This T cell receptor beta chain was obtained from a study of T cell repertoires in cytomegalovirus infection. Study background: Both a matching HLA type and CMV infection were indicated by public TCR beta signatures. Whole-study findings and limits: In two of eight donors, the top clonotype was HLA-C-restricted CMV-specific. Frequencies of public TCR beta families were cumulated, and this identified carriers of CMV plus the relevant HLA.

TCRdb re-derived calls from the reads in MiXCR, one entry per CDR3 protein. The data contain around 550,000 distinct CDR3 sequences, 26% of them singletons. This CDR3 contains 15 residues. V lost 1 base, J lost 6 bases, and 6 bases stayed unmatched. Turning to this clonotype: No antigen is known for it.

The receptor was isolated from a human donor in good health (CMV status not recorded). Some clones in this sample may be carry-over from other donors' samples. The chain couples TRBV12-3 or TRBV12-4 to TRBJ2-1, with TRBD2 matching 7 bases. The sample comprised PBMCs. The CDR3 spells CASSLVEGGVNEQFF. The CDR3 nucleotides are TGTGCCAGCAGTTTAGTGGAGGGAGGGGTCAATGAGCAGTTCTTC.